This T cell receptor beta chain was recovered during a study of blood T cells in healthy people across ages. The V end lost 3 bases, the J end lost 6 bases, and 19 bases lay between the germline ends. CDR3 length: 16 residues. Only a few counts were recorded for this clonotype. Combining a sample-barcoded 5' primer with a J-beta primer mix, a second PCR ran for about 6 to 12 cycles. MiXCR, applied by TCRdb to the 5' RACE reads, yields one record per CDR3 protein. The data contain some 1.5 million distinct CDR3 sequences, 28% of them singletons. Sequencing used blood. The receptor's source is a woman between 25 and 40 years old in good health. This chain connects TRBV12-3 or TRBV12-4 to TRBJ2-3; D is possibly TRBD2 (6 bases). Here the CDR3 DNA reads TGTGCCAGCAGTTTCCGTCGGGGGACGGGCCCCGATACGCAGTATTTT. Its protein is CASSFRRGTGPDTQYF.